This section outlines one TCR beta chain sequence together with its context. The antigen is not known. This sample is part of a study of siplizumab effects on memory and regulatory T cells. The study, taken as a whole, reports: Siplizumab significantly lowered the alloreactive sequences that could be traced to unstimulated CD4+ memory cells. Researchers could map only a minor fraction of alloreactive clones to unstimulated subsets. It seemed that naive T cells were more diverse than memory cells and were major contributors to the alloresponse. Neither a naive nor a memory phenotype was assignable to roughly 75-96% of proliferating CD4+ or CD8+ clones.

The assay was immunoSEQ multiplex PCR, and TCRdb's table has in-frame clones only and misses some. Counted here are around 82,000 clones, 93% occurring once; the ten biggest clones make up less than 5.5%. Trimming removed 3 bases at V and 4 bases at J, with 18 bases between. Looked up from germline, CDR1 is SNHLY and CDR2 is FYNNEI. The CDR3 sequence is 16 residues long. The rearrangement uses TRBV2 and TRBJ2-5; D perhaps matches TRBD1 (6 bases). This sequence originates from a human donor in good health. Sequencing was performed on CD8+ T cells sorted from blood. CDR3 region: CASSEQIIVGGETQYF. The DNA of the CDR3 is TGTGCCAGCAGTGAGCAAATAATAGTAGGGGGAGAGACCCAGTACTTC.